A selection of T cell receptor beta chains follows, all from one sample in a study of precursors of human CD4 cytotoxic T cells. From the reads, TCRdb called clonotypes with MiXCR, one entry per CDR3 protein. The sample has about 490 distinct CDR3 sequences, 16% seen once; the top ten hold around 15%. The sample taken for sequencing was memory CD4+ T cells from blood (PBMCs). These TCRs come from a human donor in good health. CDR3s leave out the opening cysteine and the closing phenylalanine or tryptophan. The listing skips clone size in some rows; elsewhere it reads once, few, many or a size class.

clone_size v_call cdr3_aa
large TRBV29-1 SVVSPTNEKLF
NA TRBV4-3 ASSQTLPGQVSFYYGYT
few TRBV5-4 ASRGTSGVETQY
once TRBV7-2 ASSIDYNEQY
large TRBV5-1 ASSLIPSSYEQY
large TRBV12-3/TRBV12-4 ASSGRSNQPQH
few TRBV12-3/TRBV12-4 ASSRTGGGDTEAF
large TRBV4-1 ASRKTGEGTEAF
NA TRBV7-7 ASSPLLAGGFGETQY
few TRBV7-8 ASSLSSGDTQY
few TRBV5-1 ASSLTSGPYEQY
NA TRBV24-1 ATSDPHRGEAF
large TRBV5-1 ASSAGLAHNEQF